This paragraph covers one TCR beta chain sequence. These data are taken from a study of blood T cell repertoires in COVID-19. Unmatched junction bases numbered 23, after V lost 4 bases and J lost 8 bases. The CDR3 runs to 19 residues. Germline CDR1 is MNHEY and CDR2 is SMNVEV (reference sequence). Clones were sequenced by immunoSEQ multiplex PCR, and TCRdb holds only the in-frame ones, with some missing. The data contain 60,000 to 80,000 clones, roughly 84% of them singletons. This chain uses TRBV27 with TRBJ1-5; 7 bases are shared with TRBD1. The sequencing sample was made of peripheral blood. The receptor was derived from a middle-aged man with active COVID-19. The CDR3 coding sequence is TGTGCCAGCAGTTCCTCAACCCAGACAGGGAGGTTTTACCTGGAGCCCCAGCATTTT. Protein: CASSSSTQTGRFYLEPQHF.